Listed below are T cell receptor beta chains from one sample, sequenced in a study of blood T cells in healthy people across ages. A single record per CDR3 protein comes from TCRdb applying MiXCR to the 5' RACE reads. The sample shows roughly 1.4 million distinct CDR3 sequences, roughly 59% of them seen only once. The source material was blood. The receptor set was obtained from a man younger than 35 in good health. Each CDR3 is given without its conserved first and last residue.

J | V | CDR3
- | TRBV10-3 | AISESVTEGETQY
TRBJ2-3 | TRBV12-3/TRBV12-4 | ASSFVAGERDTQY
TRBJ2-3 | TRBV20-1 | SAPDRVGTDTQY
TRBJ1-1 | TRBV6-5 | ASSYSGLPGAF
TRBJ2-5 | TRBV5-6 | ASSLRLAGGPREETQY
TRBJ2-1 | TRBV6-5 | ASSYSSPGYEQF
TRBJ1-5 | TRBV10-3 | AISESKQVQGPQH
TRBJ2-3 | TRBV5-1 | ASSSRGRPGFSDTQY
- | TRBV27 | ASSPFSGLAAYEQY
TRBJ1-4 | TRBV13 | ASSAGDNEKLF
TRBJ1-2 | TRBV20-1 | SAKPTGDYGYT
TRBJ2-1 | TRBV20-1 | SASGDSYNEQF
TRBJ2-7 | TRBV11-2 | ASSLVGAGVGYEQY
TRBJ2-1 | TRBV6-6 | ASSQIGQGQRNEQF
TRBJ1-3 | TRBV7-2 | ASRRDGSGNTIY
TRBJ2-5 | TRBV28 | ASSSLGRGGRSAWEQY
TRBJ2-1 | TRBV6-5 | ASSYDATSGGSRHNEQF
TRBJ2-1 | TRBV6-5 | ASSPGQTLYNEQF
TRBJ1-6 | TRBV7-2 | ASSIDRGQSPLH
TRBJ2-1 | TRBV20-1 | SATRANSYNEQF
TRBJ2-3 | TRBV6-5 | ASTSTPADTQY
TRBJ1-1 | TRBV2 | ASRATAGVTTEAF